Presented here are 25 T cell receptor beta chains from one specimen sequenced in a study of T-cell memory formation after mild COVID-19. Each CDR3 protein gets one entry after TCRdb re-called the 5' RACE reads with MiXCR. The sample yields about half a million distinct CDR3 sequences, about 20% seen once. The sample consisted of PBMCs or a T cell subset sorted from them (not recorded which). These receptors were collected from an adult woman who had mild COVID-19 (a few samples of this study predate the infection). Cell type and time point are not known.

The V call is TRBV15, the J call TRBJ1-3; D may be TRBD1 (5 bases). The CDR3 contains 13 residues. From germline, CDR1 is LNHNV and CDR2 YYDKDF (reference sequence). Trimming removed 6 bases from V and 3 bases from J, with 9 bases in between. In DNA form, the CDR3 reads TGTGCCACCAGTGGGGACGGTGGAAACACCATATATTTT. Translating it yields CATSGDGGNTIYF.

This clonotype showed up just a few times. J is TRBJ2-5 and V is TRBV11-2; D is possibly TRBD2 (6 bases). Per the germline V gene, CDR1 is SGHAT and CDR2 is FQNNGV. Trimming pared 3 bases from V and 4 bases from J, leaving 9 bases between. The CDR3 length is 13 residues. In DNA form, the CDR3 reads TGTGCCAGCAGCTTGGAGGGTCTAGAGACCCAGTACTTC. This codes for CASSLEGLETQYF.

Only a few counts were recorded for this clonotype. The chain has TRBV15 and TRBJ2-5; D might be TRBD1 (6 bases). Germline-derived CDR1 and CDR2 are LNHNV and YYDKDF (reference sequence). The V end was cut by 10 bases, the J end by 4 bases, with 22 bases between. The CDR3 runs 15 residues. CDR3 bases: TGTGCCATTTCGCCGGGACATTCGACCCTAGAGACCCAGTACTTC. It yields the protein CAISPGHSTLETQYF.

The rearrangement links TRBV7-9 to TRBJ1-1, with D perhaps TRBD1 (6 bases). Trimming cost V 6 bases and J 3 bases, with 32 bases left between them. The CDR3 runs to 20 residues. The germline V gene has CDR1 SEHNR and CDR2 FQNEAQ (reference sequence). The CDR3 sequence: CASRFGGQIGRVPDDTEAFF. In nucleotides, the CDR3 is TGTGCCAGCAGATTTGGGGGGCAAATTGGTAGAGTCCCGGACGACACTGAAGCTTTCTTT.

This clonotype occurred a few times. The chain links TRBV24-1 to TRBJ2-5, with 7 bases identical to TRBD2. V lost 3 bases and J lost 1; bases outside the gene matches: 7. Germline loops: CDR1 KGHDR, CDR2 SFDVKD. This CDR3 region has 16 residues. In DNA, the CDR3 is TGTGCCACCAGTGATCCCCGAGCGGGGCCCCAAGAGACCCAGTACTTC. Amino acid sequence: CATSDPRAGPQETQYF.

J is TRBJ2-5 and V is TRBV5-1; D gene ambiguous. V was shortened by 0 bases and J by 0 bases, with 9 bases between the two germline ends. CDR1 and CDR2 from the germline V gene are SGHRS and YFSETQ. The CDR3 covers 15 residues. CDR3 loop: CASSLALIDQETQYF. CDR3 DNA sequence: TGCGCCAGCAGCTTGGCCCTTATAGACCAAGAGACCCAGTACTTC. The full variable domain, in which reference TRBV5-1 and TRBJ2-5 provide the parts outside the CDR3, is KAGVTQTPRYLIKTRGQQVTLSCSPISGHRSVSWYQQTPGQGLQFLFEYFSETQRNKGNFPGRFSGRQFSNSRSEMNVSTLELGDSALYLCASSLALIDQETQYFGPGTRLLVL.

This clonotype has only a few counts. J is TRBJ2-5 and V is TRBV12-3 or TRBV12-4, with 9 bases identical to TRBD2. The CDR3 spans 16 residues. J gave up 4 bases and V 3 bases, and 9 bases lay outside the gene matches. The CDR3 nucleotides are TGTGCCAGCAGTTTTACTTGGGGTAGCGGGGGAGAGACCCAGTACTTC. This sequence encodes CASSFTWGSGGETQYF.

This clonotype was recorded a few times. The V gene is TRBV5-6, the J gene TRBJ1-1; TRBD1 might be the D (6 bases). CDR1 and CDR2 (germline): SGHDT, YYEEEE. The V gene lost 6 bases and the J gene lost 4 bases, with 16 bases spanning the gap. The CDR3 has 14 residues. The CDR3 reads CASNRRRGGTEAFF. The CDR3 bases are TGTGCCAGCAACAGACGGAGAGGGGGCACTGAAGCTTTCTTT.

The rearrangement joins TRBV3-1 to TRBJ2-5; 10 bases map to TRBD1. J gave up 1 base and V 1 base, and 6 bases lay outside the gene matches. Germline values: CDR1 LGHDT, CDR2 YNNKEL (reference sequence). The CDR3 covers 17 residues. The CDR3 bases are TGTGCCAGCAGCCAAGGATGGGACAGGGGCACCCAAGAGACCCAGTACTTC. Its protein product is CASSQGWDRGTQETQYF.

This clonotype was observed a handful of times. This rearrangement joins TRBV19 to TRBJ2-7; 9 bases map to TRBD1. Germline CDR1 is LNHDA and CDR2 is SQIVND (reference sequence). Trimming cost V 5 bases and J 2 bases; bases outside gene matches: 7. The CDR3 covers 15 residues. CDR3 loop: CASSPSDRGPYEQYF. CDR3 coding DNA: TGTGCCAGTAGTCCTTCGGACAGGGGACCCTACGAGCAGTACTTC.

In this sample, this clonotype turned up a few times. V usage is TRBV7-9 and J usage is TRBJ2-1, with D maybe TRBD1 (5 bases). The CDR3 covers 14 residues. Between the trimmed V and J ends, which lost 0 bases and 5 bases, there was a span of 8 bases. Germline V gene lookup returns CDR1 SEHNR and CDR2 FQNEAQ (reference sequence). CDR3 bases: TGTGCCAGCAGCTTAGCCAGGGCCGACAATGAGCAGTTCTTC. It encodes CASSLARADNEQFF.

The sample holds a few counts of this clonotype. The chain is built from TRBV9 and TRBJ2-1, with D hard to call. V was clipped by 2 bases and J by 0 bases, with 9 bases between them. Germline V CDR1 and CDR2: SGDLS, YYNGEE. CDR3 length: 15 amino acids. The CDR3 region is CASSVVQSSYNEQFF. The CDR3 DNA is TGTGCCAGCAGCGTGGTGCAGTCCTCCTACAATGAGCAGTTCTTC.

This clonotype occurred a few times. The chain uses TRBV30 and TRBJ2-1; 8 bases are shared with TRBD2. Looked up from germline, CDR1 is GTSNPN and CDR2 is SVGIG (reference sequence). CDR3 length equals 17 residues. The junction had 15 bases not matched to a gene; V was cut back by 1 base and J by 7 bases. The CDR3, as DNA: TGTGCCTGGAGTGGGGTCCCGGGACTAGTAGCTCGGAATGAGCAGTTCTTC. This codes for CAWSGVPGLVARNEQFF.

V gene TRBV18 combines with J gene TRBJ1-1; D is perhaps TRBD1 (5 bases). This CDR3 contains 15 residues. The V end lost 3 bases, the J end lost 3 bases, and 14 bases lay between the germline ends. Looked up from germline, CDR1 is KGHSH and CDR2 is LQKENI. The CDR3 is CASSPTRATDTEAFF. In DNA form, the CDR3 reads TGTGCCAGCTCACCCACCAGGGCGACGGACACTGAAGCTTTCTTT. Based on the CDR3 plus reference TRBV18 and TRBJ1-1, the full variable domain is NAGVMQNPRHLVRRRGQEARLRCSPMKGHSHVYWYRQLPEEGLKFMVYLQKENIIDESGMPKERFSAEFPKEGPSILRIQQVVRGDSAAYFCASSPTRATDTEAFFGQGTRLTVV.

V gene TRBV24-1 combines with J gene TRBJ2-5; no reliable D call. Trimming removed 5 bases from V and 5 bases from J, with 8 bases in between. Germline V lookup: CDR1 KGHDR, CDR2 SFDVKD. The CDR3 is made up of 12 amino acids. CDR3 nucleotides: TGTGCCACCAGTGCACATAGGGAGACCCAGTACTTC. Its translation is CATSAHRETQYF.

This clonotype came up many times. The chain links TRBV24-1 to TRBJ2-7; 9 bases are shared with TRBD2. This CDR3 has 14 residues. With 4 bases clipped from V and 4 bases from J, the junction kept 4 bases outside the gene matches. CDR1 and CDR2 (germline): KGHDR, SFDVKD. In nucleotides, the CDR3 is TGTGCCACCAGTGAATCTAGCGGGACGTACGAGCAGTACTTC. This encodes CATSESSGTYEQYF.

This clonotype appeared a few times. The CDR3: CASSLENSGYNEQFF. CDR3 nucleotide sequence: TGTGCCAGCAGCTTAGAGAATAGCGGGTACAATGAGCAGTTCTTC. This chain uses TRBV11-2 with TRBJ2-1; the match to TRBD2 covers 7 bases. Germline trimming cut 0 bases from V and 4 bases from J; bases unmatched to any gene: 3. The CDR3 covers 15 residues. Germline CDR1 is SGHAT and CDR2 is FQNNGV. Filled out from reference TRBV11-2 and TRBJ2-1, the complete variable domain reads EAGVAQSPRYKIIEKRQSVAFWCNPISGHATLYWYQQILGQGPKLLIQFQNNGVVDDSQLPKDRFSAERLKGVDSTLKIQPAKLEDSAVYLCASSLENSGYNEQFFGPGTRLTVL.

This clonotype was counted between two and nine times. This sequence joins TRBV3-1 and TRBJ2-1; the D gene is possibly TRBD1 (5 bases). The CDR3 length is 11 residues. Between the trimmed V and J ends, which lost 4 bases and 10 bases, there was a span of 8 bases. Germline loops: CDR1 LGHDT, CDR2 YNNKEL (reference sequence). For the CDR3, the DNA is TGTGCCAGCAGCCTGAACAGGGAGCAGTTCTTC. It codes for CASSLNREQFF.

The V and J genes are TRBV5-1 and TRBJ1-1; tentatively, D is TRBD1 (6 bases). CDR1 and CDR2 from the germline V gene are SGHRS and YFSETQ. This CDR3 is built from 14 residues. Trimming pared 2 bases from V and 2 bases from J, leaving 10 bases between. CDR3 bases: TGCGCCAGCAGCTTACAGGGTAAAAACACTGAAGCTTTCTTT. Its translation: CASSLQGKNTEAFF.

In its sample, this clonotype was seen a few times. V and J are TRBV7-2 and TRBJ2-3, with TRBD2 matching 8 bases. This CDR3 comprises 16 residues. Germline V gene lookup returns CDR1 SGHTA and CDR2 FQGNSA. Germline trimming cut 5 bases from V and 4 bases from J; bases unmatched to any gene: 11. CDR3 loop: CASSENPGLVSDTQYF. The CDR3, as DNA: TGTGCCAGCAGCGAAAACCCGGGACTAGTTTCAGATACGCAGTATTTT. Using reference TRBV7-2 and TRBJ2-3 for the parts outside the CDR3, the full variable domain is GAGVSQSPSNKVTEKGKDVELRCDPISGHTALYWYRQSLGQGLEFLIYFQGNSAPDKSGLPSDRFSAERTGGSVSTLTIQRTQQEDSAVYLCASSENPGLVSDTQYFGPGTRLTVL.

The chain links TRBV20-1 to TRBJ1-2; D gene unclear. The V gene's germline CDR1 is DFQATT and CDR2 SNEGSKA (reference sequence). This CDR3 has 13 amino acids. V shed 0 bases and J shed 2 bases, with 7 bases lying between them. This chain's CDR3 is CSARDPVNYGYTF. The CDR3 DNA sequence: TGCAGTGCTAGAGATCCCGTCAACTATGGCTACACCTTC.

V and J are TRBV10-3 and TRBJ1-5; a possible D gene is TRBD1 (5 bases). This CDR3 has 14 residues. Looked up from germline, CDR1 is ENHRY and CDR2 is SYGVKD. V was cut by 0 bases and J by 3 bases, with 6 bases left in between. The CDR3 sequence is CAISESDNNQPQHF. Here the CDR3 DNA reads TGTGCCATCAGTGAGTCGGACAACAATCAGCCCCAGCATTTT.

The gene calls are TRBV18 and TRBJ1-5; a weak D match, TRBD1 (5 bases). CDR3 length: 15 amino acids. The V end lost 3 bases, the J end lost 4 bases, and 13 bases lay between the germline ends. Germline loops: CDR1 KGHSH, CDR2 LQKENI. The CDR3 region has the DNA TGTGCCAGCTCACCCTCTGGGGCTGTTAATCAGCCCCAGCATTTT. Translation gives CASSPSGAVNQPQHF. The full variable domain, rest sourced from reference TRBV18 and TRBJ1-5, is NAGVMQNPRHLVRRRGQEARLRCSPMKGHSHVYWYRQLPEEGLKFMVYLQKENIIDESGMPKERFSAEFPKEGPSILRIQQVVRGDSAAYFCASSPSGAVNQPQHFGDGTRLSIL.

The chain is built from TRBV12-3 or TRBV12-4 and TRBJ2-7; TRBD2 aligns across 7 bases. The CDR3 length is 14 residues. V dropped 6 bases and J dropped 4; count of bases not matched to a gene: 9. The CDR3 DNA reads as TGTGCCAGCAGCACTTCCTGGGGAGGGTACGAGCAGTACTTC. Translation gives CASSTSWGGYEQYF.

This clonotype has only a few counts. The chain employs TRBV5-1 and TRBJ2-1, with D possibly matching TRBD2 (5 bases). Trimming took 2 bases from V and 5 from J, leaving 8 bases between them. In germline, CDR1 is SGHRS, CDR2 YFSETQ. This CDR3 spans 13 amino acids. CDR3 coding DNA: TGCGCCAGCAGCTTCGAGCGGAACAATGAGCAGTTCTTC. Translated, it gives CASSFERNNEQFF.